The T cell receptor beta chain described here comes from a study of vaccination and CD4 T cells after COVID-19. The wider study: Post-COVID samples had a sampling time that fell a median approximately 93 days after diagnosis (range 35 to 161). The study's findings and limits: Convalescent patients were relatively few, and early post-infection timepoints were missing.

Treatment meaning: approximately 9-day PBMC culture with coronavirus spike peptide pools or control peptides (ViraFEST assay). TCRs were sequenced by ViraFEST after antigen-specific T cells had been expanded with peptide pools. In regard to this clonotype: Its antigen is not known.

CD4+ T cells that had been cultured provided DNA sequenced with the Oncomine TCR Beta short-read assay. TCRdb reanalysed the PCR reads using MiXCR and keeps one entry per CDR3 protein. The sample has about 11,000 distinct CDR3 sequences, approximately 40% seen once. The TCR was taken from a human donor who had recovered from COVID-19. Material for sequencing was CD4+ T cells from blood, cultured in vitro.

The CDR3 loop is CSAQPEGVTDTQYF. DNA for the CDR3: TGCAGTGCCCAACCCGAGGGAGTAACAGATACGCAGTATTTT. V usage is TRBV20-1 and J usage is TRBJ2-3; TRBD2 might be the D (5 bases). Deletions cut 6 bases from V and 3 bases from J, with 16 bases between. The CDR3 contains 14 residues. Germline values: CDR1 DFQATT, CDR2 SNEGSKA (reference sequence).